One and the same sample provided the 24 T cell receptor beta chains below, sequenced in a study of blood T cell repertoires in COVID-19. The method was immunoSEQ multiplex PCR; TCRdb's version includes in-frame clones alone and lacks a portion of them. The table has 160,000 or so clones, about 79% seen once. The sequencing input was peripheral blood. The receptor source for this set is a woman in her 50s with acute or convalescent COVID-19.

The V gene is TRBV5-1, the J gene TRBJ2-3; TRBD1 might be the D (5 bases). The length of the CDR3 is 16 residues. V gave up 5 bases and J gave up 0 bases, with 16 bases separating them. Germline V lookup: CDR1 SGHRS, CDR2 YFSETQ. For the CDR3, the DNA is TGCGCCAGCAGAGTAGTGGGGCATCTGAGCACAGATACGCAGTATTTT. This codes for CASRVVGHLSTDTQYF.

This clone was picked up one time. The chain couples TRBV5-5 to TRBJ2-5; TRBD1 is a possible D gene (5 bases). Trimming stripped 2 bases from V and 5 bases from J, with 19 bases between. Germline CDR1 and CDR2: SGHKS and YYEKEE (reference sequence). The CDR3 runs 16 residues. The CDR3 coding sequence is TGTGCCAGCAGCTTTTCTTCAGGGTGGAGATTGGAGACCCAGTACTTC. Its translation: CASSFSSGWRLETQYF. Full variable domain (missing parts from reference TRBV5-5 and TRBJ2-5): DAGVTQSPTHLIKTRGQQVTLRCSPISGHKSVSWYQQVLGQGPQFIFQYYEKEERGRGNFPDRFSARQFPNYSSELNVNALLLGDSALYLCASSFSSGWRLETQYFGPGTRLLVL.

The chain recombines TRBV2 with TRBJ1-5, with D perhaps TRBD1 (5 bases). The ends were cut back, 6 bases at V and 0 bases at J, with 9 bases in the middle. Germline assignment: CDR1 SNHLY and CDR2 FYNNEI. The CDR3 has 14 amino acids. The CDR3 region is CASRAGLSNQPQHF. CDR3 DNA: TGTGCCAGCAGAGCAGGGCTTAGCAATCAGCCCCAGCATTTT.

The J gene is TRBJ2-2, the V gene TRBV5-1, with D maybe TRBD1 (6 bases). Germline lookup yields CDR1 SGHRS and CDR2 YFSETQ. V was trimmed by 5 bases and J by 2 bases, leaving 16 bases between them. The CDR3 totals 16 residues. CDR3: CASRVRTDKNTGELFF. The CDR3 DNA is TGCGCCAGCAGAGTTCGGACAGACAAAAACACCGGGGAGCTGTTTTTT.

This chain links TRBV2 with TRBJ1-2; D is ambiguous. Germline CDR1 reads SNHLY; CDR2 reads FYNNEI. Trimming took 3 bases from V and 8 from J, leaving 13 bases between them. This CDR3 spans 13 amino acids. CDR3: CASSESTANGYTF. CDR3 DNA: TGTGCCAGCAGTGAGTCAACAGCTAACGGCTACACCTTC.

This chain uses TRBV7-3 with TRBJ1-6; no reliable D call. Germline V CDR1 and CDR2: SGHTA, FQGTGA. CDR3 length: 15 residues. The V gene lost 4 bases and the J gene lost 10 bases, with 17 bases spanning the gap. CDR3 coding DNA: TGTGCCAGCAGCTCTTCCGGGTCCCCGGGGTCACCCCTCCACTTT. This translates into CASSSSGSPGSPLHF.

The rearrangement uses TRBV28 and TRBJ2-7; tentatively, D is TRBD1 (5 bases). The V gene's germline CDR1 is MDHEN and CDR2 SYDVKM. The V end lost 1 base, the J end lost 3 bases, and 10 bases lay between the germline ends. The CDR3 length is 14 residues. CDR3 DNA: TGTGCCAGCAGTTTATTCTCAGGGCTCTACGAGCAGTACTTC. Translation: CASSLFSGLYEQYF.

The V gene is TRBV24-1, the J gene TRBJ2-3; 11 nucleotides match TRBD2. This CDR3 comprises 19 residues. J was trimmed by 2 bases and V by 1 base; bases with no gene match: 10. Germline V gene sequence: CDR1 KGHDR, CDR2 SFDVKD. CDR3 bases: TGTGCCACCAGTGATTTTAGCGGGCTAGCGGGGGGCGACACAGATACGCAGTATTTT. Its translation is CATSDFSGLAGGDTDTQYF.

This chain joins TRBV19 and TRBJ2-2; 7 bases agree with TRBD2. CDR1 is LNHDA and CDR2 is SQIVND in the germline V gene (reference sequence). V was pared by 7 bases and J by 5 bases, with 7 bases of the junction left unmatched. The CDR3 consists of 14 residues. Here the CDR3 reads CASKSRGGTGELFF. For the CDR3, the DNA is TGTGCCAGTAAAAGCCGGGGAGGGACCGGGGAGCTGTTTTTT.

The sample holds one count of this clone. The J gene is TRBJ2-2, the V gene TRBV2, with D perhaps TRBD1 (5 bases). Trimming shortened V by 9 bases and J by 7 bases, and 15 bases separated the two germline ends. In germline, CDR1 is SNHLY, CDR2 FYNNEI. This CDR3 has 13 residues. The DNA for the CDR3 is TGTGCCAGTTTCAGGGATATTAACGGGGAGCTGTTTTTT. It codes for CASFRDINGELFF.

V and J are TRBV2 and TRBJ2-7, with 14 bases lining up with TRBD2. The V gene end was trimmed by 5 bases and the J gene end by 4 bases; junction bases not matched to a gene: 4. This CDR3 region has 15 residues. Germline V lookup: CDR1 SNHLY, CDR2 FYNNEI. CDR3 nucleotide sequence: TGTGCCAGCAGTCCGGGACTAGCGGGAGTGTACGAGCAGTACTTC. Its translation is CASSPGLAGVYEQYF. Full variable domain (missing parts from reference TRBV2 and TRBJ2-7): EPEVTQTPSHQVTQMGQEVILRCVPISNHLYFYWYRQILGQKVEFLVSFYNNEISEKSEIFDDQFSVERPDGSNFTLKIRSTKLEDSAMYFCASSPGLAGVYEQYFGPGTRLTVT.

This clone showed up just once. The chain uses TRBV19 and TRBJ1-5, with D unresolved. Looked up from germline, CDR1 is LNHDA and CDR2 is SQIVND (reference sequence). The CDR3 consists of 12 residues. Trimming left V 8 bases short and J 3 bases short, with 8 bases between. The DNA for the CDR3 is TGTGCCAGTCGGTCCGACAATCAGCCCCAGCATTTT. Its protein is CASRSDNQPQHF.

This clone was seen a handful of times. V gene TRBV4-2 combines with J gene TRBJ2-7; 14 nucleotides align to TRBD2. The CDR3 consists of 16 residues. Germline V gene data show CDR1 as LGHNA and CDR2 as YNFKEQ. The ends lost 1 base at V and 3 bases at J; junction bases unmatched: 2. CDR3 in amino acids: CASSQVGTSGSYEQYF. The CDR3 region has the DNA TGTGCCAGCAGCCAAGTCGGGACTAGCGGGAGCTACGAGCAGTACTTC.

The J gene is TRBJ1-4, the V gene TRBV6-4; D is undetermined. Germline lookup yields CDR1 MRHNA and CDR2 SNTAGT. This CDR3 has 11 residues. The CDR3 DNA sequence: TGTCTCACGGGGAGCAATGAAAAACTGTTTTTT. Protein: CLTGSNEKLFF.

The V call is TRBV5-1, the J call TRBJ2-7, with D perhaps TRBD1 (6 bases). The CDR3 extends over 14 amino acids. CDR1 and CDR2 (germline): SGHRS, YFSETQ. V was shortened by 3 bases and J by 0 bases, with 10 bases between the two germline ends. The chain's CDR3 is CASSSLQGSYEQYF. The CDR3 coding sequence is TGCGCCAGCAGCTCTCTACAGGGCTCCTACGAGCAGTACTTC.

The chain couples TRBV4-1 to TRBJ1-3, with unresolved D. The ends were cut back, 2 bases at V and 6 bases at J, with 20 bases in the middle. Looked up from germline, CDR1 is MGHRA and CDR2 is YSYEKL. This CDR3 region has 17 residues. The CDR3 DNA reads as TGCGCCAGCAGCCAATGGAGCGGAGGTGGAGGGCCAAACACCATATATTTT. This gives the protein CASSQWSGGGGPNTIYF.

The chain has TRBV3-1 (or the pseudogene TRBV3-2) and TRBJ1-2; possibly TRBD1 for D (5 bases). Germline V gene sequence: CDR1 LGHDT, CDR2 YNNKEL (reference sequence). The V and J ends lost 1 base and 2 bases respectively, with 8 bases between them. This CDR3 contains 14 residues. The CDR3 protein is CASSQAGWNYGYTF. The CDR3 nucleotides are TGTGCCAGCAGCCAAGCAGGGTGGAACTATGGCTACACCTTC.

The CDR3 sequence: CASADRAHEQYF. Written as DNA, the CDR3 is TGCGCCAGCGCGGACAGGGCCCACGAGCAGTACTTC. The chain uses TRBV4-3 and TRBJ2-7, with 8 bases aligning to TRBD1. The trim removed 8 bases at V and 5 bases at J, leaving 5 bases unmatched. Germline CDR1 reads LGHNA; CDR2 reads YSLEER. This CDR3 spans 12 amino acids.

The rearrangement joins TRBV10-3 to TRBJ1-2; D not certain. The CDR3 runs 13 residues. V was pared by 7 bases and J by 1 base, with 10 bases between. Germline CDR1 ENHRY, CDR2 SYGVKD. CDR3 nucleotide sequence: TGTGCCATCAACGCAAGAGATAACTATGGCTACACCTTC. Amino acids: CAINARDNYGYTF.

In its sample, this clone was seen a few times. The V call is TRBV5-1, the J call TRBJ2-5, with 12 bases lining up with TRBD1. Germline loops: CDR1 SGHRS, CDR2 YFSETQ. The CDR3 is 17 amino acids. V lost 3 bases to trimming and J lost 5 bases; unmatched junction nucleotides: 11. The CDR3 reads CASSSLPGQGAGETQYF. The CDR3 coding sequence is TGCGCCAGCAGCTCACTGCCGGGACAGGGGGCGGGGGAGACCCAGTACTTC.

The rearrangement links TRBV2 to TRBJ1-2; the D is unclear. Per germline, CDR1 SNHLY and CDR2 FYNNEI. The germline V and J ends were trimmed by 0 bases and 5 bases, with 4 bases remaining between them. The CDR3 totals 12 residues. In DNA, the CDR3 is TGTGCCAGCAGTGAAGCTTCTTATGGCTACACCTTC. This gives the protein CASSEASYGYTF.

The DNA of the CDR3 is TGTGCCAGCTCACCACCGGGCTCCCTCATCTCTGGAAACACCATATATTTT. Its protein product is CASSPPGSLISGNTIYF. The chain uses TRBV18 and TRBJ1-3, with D unresolved. This CDR3 has 17 residues. The ends were cut back, 0 bases at V and 0 bases at J, with 12 bases in the middle. Germline V CDR1 and CDR2: KGHSH, LQKENI.

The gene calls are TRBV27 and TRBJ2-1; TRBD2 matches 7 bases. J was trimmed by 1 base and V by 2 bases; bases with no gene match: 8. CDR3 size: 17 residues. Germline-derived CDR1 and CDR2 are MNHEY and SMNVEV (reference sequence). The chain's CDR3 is CASSLAGVLKSYNEQFF. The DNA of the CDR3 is TGTGCCAGCAGTTTAGCGGGAGTGTTGAAGTCCTACAATGAGCAGTTCTTC.

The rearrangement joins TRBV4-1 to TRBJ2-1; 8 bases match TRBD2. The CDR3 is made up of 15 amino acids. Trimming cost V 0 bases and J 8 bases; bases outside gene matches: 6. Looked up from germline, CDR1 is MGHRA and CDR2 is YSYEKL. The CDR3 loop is CASSQDRTSFDEQFF. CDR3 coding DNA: TGCGCCAGCAGCCAAGATAGGACTAGCTTCGATGAGCAGTTCTTC.